The 19 T cell receptor beta chains presented below share a single source sample, sequenced in a study of naive and memory T cell subsets. An equimolar mix of two oligonucleotides served as the beta constant-region primer for TRBC1 and TRBC2. TCRdb reanalysed the UMI-ligation and nested PCR reads using MiXCR and keeps one entry per CDR3 protein. This table has around 90,000 distinct CDR3 sequences, around 6.5% appearing once. Input material: central memory CD4+ T cells from blood. The receptor source for this set is a human donor in good health.

Many counts were recorded for this clonotype. The chain carries TRBV20-1 and TRBJ1-2; TRBD1 matches at 7 bases. The CDR3 is 11 amino acids. V was clipped by 3 bases and J by 8 bases; unmatched bases: 3. CDR1 DFQATT and CDR2 SNEGSKA come from the germline V gene (reference sequence). CDR3 nucleotide sequence: TGCAGTGCTAGGGACAGGAAAGGCTACACCTTC. Its translation: CSARDRKGYTF.

This clonotype was detected many times. The chain uses TRBV7-9 and TRBJ2-3, with D tentatively TRBD1 or TRBD2 (5 bases each). CDR3 length: 17 residues. Germline CDR1 SEHNR, CDR2 FQNEAQ (reference sequence). V lost 1 base and J 4 bases, leaving 18 bases between the germline ends. CDR3 sequence: CASSLGGGAWGPDTQYF. The CDR3 DNA reads as TGTGCCAGCAGCTTAGGCGGAGGAGCATGGGGCCCAGATACGCAGTATTTT.

This clonotype turned up a few times. The chain carries TRBV9 and TRBJ2-1, with 9 bases fitting TRBD2. The CDR3 sequence is 14 residues long. J lost 8 bases, V lost 3 bases, and 6 bases had no gene match. Germline V gene lookup returns CDR1 SGDLS and CDR2 YYNGEE. CDR3 in amino acids: CASSGGGAGDEQFF. In DNA form, the CDR3 reads TGTGCCAGCAGCGGCGGGGGGGCCGGGGATGAGCAGTTCTTC. The full variable domain, with the rest looked up from reference TRBV9 and TRBJ2-1, is DSGVTQTPKHLITATGQRVTLRCSPRSGDLSVYWYQQSLDQGLQFLIQYYNGEERAKGNILERFSAQQFPDLHSELNLSSLELGDSALYFCASSGGGAGDEQFFGPGTRLTVL.

In its sample, this clonotype was seen many times. This chain uses TRBV7-9 with TRBJ2-3; perhaps D is TRBD1 or TRBD2 (5 bases each). V was pared by 5 bases and J by 0 bases, with 9 bases between. CDR1 is SEHNR, CDR2 FQNEAQ, per germline (reference sequence). CDR3 length: 14 amino acids. The CDR3 loop reads CASSKWDSTDTQYF. The DNA of the CDR3 is TGTGCCAGCAGCAAGTGGGACAGCACAGATACGCAGTATTTT. The variable domain in full, completed from reference TRBV7-9 and TRBJ2-3, reads DTGVSQNPRHKITKRGQNVTFRCDPISEHNRLYWYRQTLGQGPEFLTYFQNEAQLEKSRLLSDRFSAERPKGSFSTLEIQRTEQGDSAMYLCASSKWDSTDTQYFGPGTRLTVL.

Ten or more counts support this clonotype. The CDR3 is CSACYTSGNQETQYF. The CDR3 coding sequence is TGCAGCGCCTGCTATACTAGCGGGAACCAAGAGACCCAGTACTTC. This chain joins TRBV29-1 and TRBJ2-5, with 10 bases that match TRBD2. This CDR3 region has 15 residues. CDR1 is SQVTM and CDR2 is ANQGSEA in the germline V gene. V trimming: 7 bases; J trimming: 0 bases; junction bases outside the gene matches: 8. Combining the CDR3 with reference TRBV29-1 and TRBJ2-5 gives the whole variable domain SAVISQKPSRDICQRGTSLTIQCQVDSQVTMMFWYRQQPGQSLTLIATANQGSEATYESGFVIDKFPISRPNLTFSTLTVSNMSPEDSSIYLCSACYTSGNQETQYFGPGTRLLVL.

This clonotype occurred many times. The chain couples TRBV20-1 to TRBJ1-1; D is undetermined. Trimming cost V 5 bases and J 7 bases, with 14 bases left between them. Germline V gene sequence: CDR1 DFQATT, CDR2 SNEGSKA (reference sequence). CDR3 size: 12 residues. CDR3 coding DNA: TGCAGTGCTCGCCCCCTCGGGGATGAAGCTTTCTTT. Protein sequence: CSARPLGDEAFF.

This clonotype was picked up many times. The gene calls are TRBV18 and TRBJ1-1; D gene uncertain. Trimming cost V 3 bases and J 4 bases, with 9 bases left between them. Per the germline V gene, CDR1 is KGHSH and CDR2 is LQKENI. The CDR3 has 13 residues. The CDR3 here is CASSPLTGTEAFF. The DNA for the CDR3 is TGTGCCAGCTCACCGCTGACGGGCACTGAAGCTTTCTTT.

This clonotype was detected many times. The V gene is TRBV20-1, the J gene TRBJ2-6; D gene unclear. With 2 bases removed from V and 0 bases from J, the gap between germline ends came to 14 bases. This CDR3 spans 17 amino acids. Germline V CDR1 and CDR2: DFQATT, SNEGSKA (reference sequence). The CDR3 coding sequence is TGCAGTGCTAGAAGGCAGCAGCTTCACTCTGGGGCCAACGTCCTGACTTTC. This codes for CSARRQQLHSGANVLTF.

A remark on this clonotype: Mismatch with germline at one junction end may stem from a read error. The chain uses TRBV7-2 and TRBJ2-7; possibly TRBD1 for D (6 bases). The germline V gene has CDR1 SGHTA and CDR2 FQGNSA. The CDR3 is 16 residues long. The CDR3 loop is CASSLLGGGGPYEHYF. CDR3 coding DNA: TGTGCCAGCAGCCTCTTAGGGGGTGGCGGTCCCTACGAGCATTACTTC.

A single count supports this clonotype. The chain is built from TRBV2 and TRBJ2-2; TRBD1 is a possible D gene (6 bases). Trimming took off 5 bases at V and 6 bases at J, with 13 bases between the two ends. The CDR3 has 14 residues. Germline V CDR1 and CDR2: SNHLY, FYNNEI. The CDR3 loop reads CASSTGPLPGELFF. In nucleotides, the CDR3 is TGTGCCAGCAGTACAGGGCCTCTCCCCGGGGAGCTGTTTTTT.

This clonotype was picked up many times. The chain is built from TRBV7-9 and TRBJ1-2, with a weak D call TRBD1 (5 bases). CDR3 length: 15 residues. Germline-derived CDR1 and CDR2 are SEHNR and FQNEAQ (reference sequence). V lost 1 base to trimming and J lost 4 bases, with 13 bases between them. The CDR3 loop is CASSLGGAAIYGYTF. The CDR3 DNA reads TGTGCCAGCAGCTTAGGTGGGGCGGCGATCTATGGCTACACCTTC.

This clonotype was found many times. The chain recombines TRBV7-2 with TRBJ1-5; no clear D. Germline V gene sequence: CDR1 SGHTA, CDR2 FQGNSA. V gave up 2 bases and J gave up 5 bases, with 10 bases separating them. This CDR3 has 14 amino acids. The chain's CDR3 is CASSLTTRDQPQHF. The CDR3 DNA reads as TGTGCCAGCAGCTTAACAACTAGAGATCAGCCCCAGCATTTT.

This clonotype was found many times. The chain employs TRBV3-1 and TRBJ1-6, with 9 bases aligning to TRBD1. V shed 1 base, J shed 12 bases, and the junction held 4 bases outside the gene matches. The CDR3 runs 14 residues. The germline gives CDR1 LGHDT, CDR2 YNNKEL (reference sequence). The chain's CDR3 is CASSQVDRGLPLHF. CDR3 nucleotides: TGTGCCAGCAGCCAAGTGGACAGGGGCTTACCCCTCCACTTT.

The table lists this clonotype with many counts. V and J are TRBV29-1 and TRBJ2-7; D is unclear. V was shortened by 5 bases and J by 3 bases, with 8 bases between the two germline ends. From germline, CDR1 is SQVTM and CDR2 ANQGSEA. The CDR3 extends over 11 amino acids. The CDR3 DNA is TGCAGCGTTACGACCCGCTACGAGCAGTACTTC. Protein product: CSVTTRYEQYF.

This rearrangement joins TRBV30 to TRBJ2-7; maybe TRBD2 (5 bases). Per germline, CDR1 GTSNPN and CDR2 SVGIG (reference sequence). The ends were cut back, 4 bases at V and 1 base at J, with 17 bases in the middle. CDR3 length equals 15 residues. The CDR3 loop is CAWNIARHTSYEQYF. The CDR3 region has the DNA TGTGCCTGGAATATAGCGAGACACACTTCCTACGAGCAGTACTTC.

This clonotype was recorded many times. V and J are TRBV11-3 and TRBJ2-7; unclear D gene. V lost 10 bases to trimming and J lost 5 bases, with 12 bases between them. Germline CDR1 is SGHNT and CDR2 is YENEEA. The CDR3 runs to 11 residues. DNA for the CDR3: TGTGCCATCGCCGACCCGCACGAGCAGTACTTC. Translating gives CAIADPHEQYF.

The genes are TRBV4-3 and TRBJ2-3; D is possibly TRBD2 (6 bases). Trimming shortened V by 0 bases and J by 4 bases, and 20 bases separated the two germline ends. The CDR3 has 18 residues. CDR1 and CDR2 (germline): LGHNA, YSLEER. The CDR3 region is CASSQDRSGLGGADTQYF. CDR3 DNA: TGCGCCAGCAGCCAAGATCGGAGCGGGTTAGGTGGGGCAGATACGCAGTATTTT.

The chain couples TRBV2 to TRBJ2-7; possible D gene TRBD1, 6 bases. CDR3 length equals 15 residues. Germline lookup yields CDR1 SNHLY and CDR2 FYNNEI. Trimming pared 6 bases from V and 2 bases from J, leaving 17 bases between. CDR3: CASRPPRQVPYEQYF. For the CDR3, the DNA is TGTGCCAGCAGGCCCCCCCGACAGGTACCCTACGAGCAGTACTTC.

In its sample, this clonotype was seen many times. The J gene is TRBJ1-2, the V gene TRBV13; D gene ambiguous. V lost 5 bases, J lost 4 bases, and 20 bases lay in between. Germline assignment: CDR1 PRHDT and CDR2 FYEKMQ (reference sequence). The CDR3 contains 16 residues. The CDR3 region is CASSPPGPKGIYGYTF. CDR3 sequence (DNA): TGTGCCAGCAGCCCCCCGGGCCCAAAAGGGATCTATGGCTACACCTTC.